This T cell receptor (beta chain) was documented in a study of neurological immune-mediated disorders. TCRdb re-analysed the 5' RACE reads in MiXCR, keeping a single row per CDR3 protein. Altogether tens of thousands of distinct CDR3 sequences are present, approximately 13% being singletons, with the ten largest covering approximately 5%. Described time point: longitudinal time-point 2. The CDR3 is 15 amino acids. Germline loops: CDR1 SGHRS, CDR2 YFSETQ. V shed 4 bases and J 6 bases; nucleotides not matched to a gene: 7. This clonotype has at least ten counts. This chain joins TRBV5-1 and TRBJ2-1, with 10 nucleotides matching TRBD2. Material: PBMCs. This receptor was identified in a female donor with HTLV-1-associated myelopathy (HAM/TSP). CDR3 nucleotide sequence: TGCGCCAGCAGCACACTAAGCGGGGGGGCCAATGAGCAGTTCTTC. Its protein product is CASSTLSGGANEQFF.